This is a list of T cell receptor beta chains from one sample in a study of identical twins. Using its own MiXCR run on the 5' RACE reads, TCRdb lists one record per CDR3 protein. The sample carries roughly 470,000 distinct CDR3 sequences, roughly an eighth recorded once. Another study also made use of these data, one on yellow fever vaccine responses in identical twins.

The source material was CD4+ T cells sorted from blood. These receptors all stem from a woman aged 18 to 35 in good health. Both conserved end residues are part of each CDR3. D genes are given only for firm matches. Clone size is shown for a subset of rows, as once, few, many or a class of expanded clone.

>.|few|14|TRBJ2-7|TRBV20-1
TGCAGTGATTTCTCGGACAGCCTGGGGGGAAAGCAGTACTTC
CSDFSDSLGGKQYF
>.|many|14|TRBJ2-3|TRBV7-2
TGTGCCAGCAGCTTAGTCGGGTACCCAGATACGCAGTATTTT
CASSLVGYPDTQYF
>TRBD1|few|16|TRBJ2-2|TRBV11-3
TGTGCCAGCAGCTCCCGGGACAGATCCAACACCGGGGAGCTGTTTTTT
CASSSRDRSNTGELFF
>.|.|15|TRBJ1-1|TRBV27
TGTGCCAGCAGTTTACAGGGAACCATGAACACTGAAGCTTTCTTT
CASSLQGTMNTEAFF
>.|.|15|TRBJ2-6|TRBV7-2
TGTGCCAGCAGCTCCGACCTCTCTGGGGCCAACGTCCTGACTTTC
CASSSDLSGANVLTF
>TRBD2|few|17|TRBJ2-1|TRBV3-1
TGTGCCAGCAGCCAAGGGCCTACTAGCGGGGCTAACAATGAGCAGTTCTTC
CASSQGPTSGANNEQFF
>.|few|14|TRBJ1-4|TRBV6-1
TGTGCCAGCAGTGAACAGGGTCGGAATGAAAAACTGTTTTTT
CASSEQGRNEKLFF
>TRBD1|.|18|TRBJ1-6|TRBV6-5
TGTGCCAGCAGTTACTCACCCGCGGGGACAGGGGGACTTTCACCCCTCCACTTT
CASSYSPAGTGGLSPLHF
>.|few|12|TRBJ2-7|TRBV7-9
TGTGCCAGCAGCTTAGGGGACGACGAGCAGTACTTC
CASSLGDDEQYF
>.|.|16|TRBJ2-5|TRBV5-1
TGCGCCAGCAGCTTGGACAGGGTTTACAGAGAAGAGACCCAGTACTTC
CASSLDRVYREETQYF
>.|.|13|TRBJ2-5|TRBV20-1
TGCAGTGCTAGGGGTCTAGTCGGGGAGACCCAGTACTTC
CSARGLVGETQYF
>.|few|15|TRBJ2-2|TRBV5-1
TGCGCCAGCAGCTTGGGGAGCACGAACACCGGGGAGCTGTTTTTT
CASSLGSTNTGELFF
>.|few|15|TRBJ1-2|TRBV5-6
TGTGCCAGCAGCTTGGAGGGGGTAGCTAACTATGGCTACACCTTC
CASSLEGVANYGYTF
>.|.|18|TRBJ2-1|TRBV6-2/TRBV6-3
TGTGCCAGCAGTTACCCCCCCCGACTCGTCTCAGGGTACAATGAGCAGTTCTTC
CASSYPPRLVSGYNEQFF
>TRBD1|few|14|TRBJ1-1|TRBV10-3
TGTGCCATCAGTGAAGGCAGGGGGCCAGGGACGGCTTTCTTT
CAISEGRGPGTAFF
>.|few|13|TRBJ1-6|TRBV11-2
TGTGCCAGCAGCTCCCTCGGGAATTCACCCCTCCACTTT
CASSSLGNSPLHF
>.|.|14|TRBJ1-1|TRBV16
TGTGCCAGCAGCCCCTACGTCGGGGGCGTTTTGGCTTTCTTT
CASSPYVGGVLAFF
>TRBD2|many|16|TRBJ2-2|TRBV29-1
TGCAGCGTTGAAGACGGGCCTAGCGGGAGGCCCGGGGAGCTGTTTTTT
CSVEDGPSGRPGELFF
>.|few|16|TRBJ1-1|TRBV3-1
TGTGCCAGCAGCCAAAACCCAGGGGCCGCGAACACTGAAGCTTTCTTT
CASSQNPGAANTEAFF
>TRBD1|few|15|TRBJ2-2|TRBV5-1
TGCGCCAGCAGAGTGACAGGGGTGGCCACCGGGGAGCTGTTTTTT
CASRVTGVATGELFF
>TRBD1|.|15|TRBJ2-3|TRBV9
TGTGCCAGCAGCGCGGGACAGGGGGCTTCAGATACGCAGTATTTT
CASSAGQGASDTQYF
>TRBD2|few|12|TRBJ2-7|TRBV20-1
TGCAGTGCTAACGCGGGAGTCTACGAGCAGTACTTC
CSANAGVYEQYF
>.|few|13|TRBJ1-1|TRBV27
TGTGCCAGCAGTTTAGCCAAGGGGGGTGAAGCTTTCTTT
CASSLAKGGEAFF
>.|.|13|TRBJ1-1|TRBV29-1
TGCAGCGTGGGGACGGACAAGAACACTGAAGCTTTCTTT
CSVGTDKNTEAFF
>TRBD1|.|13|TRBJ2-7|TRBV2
TGTGCCACCGGGGACAGGCCTTCCTACGAGCAGTACTTC
CATGDRPSYEQYF
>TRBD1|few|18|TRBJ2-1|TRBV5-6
TGTGCCAGCAGCCCGGGACAGGGGGCCCACAGCTCCTACAATGAGCAGTTCTTC
CASSPGQGAHSSYNEQFF
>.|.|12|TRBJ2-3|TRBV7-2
TGTGCCAGCAGCCGCACTAGGGATACGCAGTATTTT
CASSRTRDTQYF
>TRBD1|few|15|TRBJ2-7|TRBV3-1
TGTGCCAGCAGCCAACCGGGACAGTTGGCCTACGAGCAGTACTTC
CASSQPGQLAYEQYF
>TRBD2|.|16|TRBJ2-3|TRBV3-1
TGTGCCAGCAGCCCGGCGGGACTAGCGGGCACAGATACGCAGTATTTT
CASSPAGLAGTDTQYF
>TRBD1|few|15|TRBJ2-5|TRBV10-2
TGCGCCAGCAGTGAGTTCGACAGGGGGCAAGAGACCCAGTACTTC
CASSEFDRGQETQYF
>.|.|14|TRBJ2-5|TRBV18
TGTGCCAGCTCACGGCGAGCACAGGAGGAGACCCAGTACTTC
CASSRRAQEETQYF
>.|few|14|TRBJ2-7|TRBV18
TGTGCCAGCTCACCCACACAGGGCTCCTACGAGCAGTACTTC
CASSPTQGSYEQYF
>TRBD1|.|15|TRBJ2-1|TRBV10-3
TGTGCCATTGCCAAAACCGGGACAGTCTACAATGAGCAGTTCTTC
CAIAKTGTVYNEQFF
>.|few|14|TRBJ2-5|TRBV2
TGTGCCAGCAGTTCCGGGAACCGCCAAGAGACCCAGTACTTC
CASSSGNRQETQYF
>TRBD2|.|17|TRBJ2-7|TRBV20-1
TGCAGTGCTAGAGATCGCCTGGGACTAGCTTTTTCCTACGAGCAGTACTTC
CSARDRLGLAFSYEQYF
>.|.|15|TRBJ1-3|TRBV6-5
TGTGCCAGCAGTTTTGACAGCTACTCTGGAAACACCATATATTTT
CASSFDSYSGNTIYF
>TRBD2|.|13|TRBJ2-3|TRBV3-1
TGTGCCAGCAGGAGGACTAGCTCAGATACGCAGTATTTT
CASRRTSSDTQYF
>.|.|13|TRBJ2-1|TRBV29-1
TGCAGCGTTGTCCCCGGGTTATACAATGAGCAGTTCTTC
CSVVPGLYNEQFF
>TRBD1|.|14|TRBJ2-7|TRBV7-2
TGTGCCAGCAGCGGGAGGACAGGGCGGTACGAGCAGTACTTC
CASSGRTGRYEQYF
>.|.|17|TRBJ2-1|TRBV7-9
TGTGCCAGCAGCACCTTCTTAGCGATCGGGTCCTACAATGAGCAGTTCTTC
CASSTFLAIGSYNEQFF
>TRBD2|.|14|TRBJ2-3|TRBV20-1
TGCAGTGCTGCCCCGGGACTAGGATCGGATACGCAGTATTTT
CSAAPGLGSDTQYF
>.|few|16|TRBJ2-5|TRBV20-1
TGCAGTGCTAGAGCCGTGGGTGGGGAGAGAAAAGAGACCCAGTACTTC
CSARAVGGERKETQYF
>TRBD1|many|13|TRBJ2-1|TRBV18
TGTGCCAGCTCGCGAGGGACAGGGAATGAGCAGTTCTTC
CASSRGTGNEQFF
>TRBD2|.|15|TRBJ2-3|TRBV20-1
TGCAGTGCTAGATCCGCTAGCGGGACAACAGATACGCAGTATTTT
CSARSASGTTDTQYF
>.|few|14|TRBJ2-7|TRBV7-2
TGTGCCAGCAGCTTAGAGGGGTCCACCCACGAGCAGTACTTC
CASSLEGSTHEQYF
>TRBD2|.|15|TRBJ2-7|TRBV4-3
TGCGCCAGCAGCCAAGATTTGCTAGCGGGATCGGAGCAGTACTTC
CASSQDLLAGSEQYF
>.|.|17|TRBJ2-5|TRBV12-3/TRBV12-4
TGTGCCAGCAGTTTAGGAGTGGGCTCTCTACGCCAAGAGACCCAGTACTTC
CASSLGVGSLRQETQYF
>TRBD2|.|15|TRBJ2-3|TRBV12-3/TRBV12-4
TGTGCCAGCAGTTTAAGCGGGATCCGAAGAGATACGCAGTATTTT
CASSLSGIRRDTQYF
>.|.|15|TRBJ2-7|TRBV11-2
TGTGCCAGCAGCTTAGTTGGGGCAGATTTCTCCGAGCAGTACTTC
CASSLVGADFSEQYF
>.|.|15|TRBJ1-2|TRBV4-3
TGCGCCAGCAGCCAAGATTTAAGCCTTACGAGTGGCTACACCTTC
CASSQDLSLTSGYTF
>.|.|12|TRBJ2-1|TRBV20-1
TGCAGTGCTAAGGGGCTATTGAATGAGCAGTTCTTC
CSAKGLLNEQFF
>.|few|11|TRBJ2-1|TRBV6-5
TGTGCCAGCAGTGGTTCCGGGATGCAGTTCTTC
CASSGSGMQFF
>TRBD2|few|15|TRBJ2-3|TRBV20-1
TGCAGTGCTGGGGACCGACTAGCGGGACCTAATACGCAGTATTTT
CSAGDRLAGPNTQYF